This TCR beta chain appears in the sequencing data of a study of Ad26.COV2.S vaccination and SARS-CoV-2 variants. Study at large: COV1001, an Ad26.COV2.S trial, supplied this vaccine-arm donor.

General study findings and limits: It was vaccine recipients, not placebo recipients, who had the higher spike-specific TCR breadth.

Germline V CDR1 and CDR2: SNHLY, FYNNEI. The CDR3 is made up of 17 amino acids. V was cut by 3 bases and J by 2 bases, with 20 bases left in between. The treatment denotes: over 15 received Ad26.COV2.S at low or high dose, single or two shots; roughly 5 received placebo; per-sample allocation not given. Sampling happened 63 days after the first vaccine or placebo injection. In the case of this clone: The antigen is not known.

Assay: immunoSEQ multiplex PCR; the TCRdb copy retains only in-frame clones and omits some. The sample contains around 370,000 clones, 80% to 90% of which appear only once. The sample was peripheral blood, taken in a trial of Ad26.COV2.S vaccine versus placebo. This chain uses TRBV2 with TRBJ2-7; either TRBD1 or TRBD2 may supply D (6 bases each). The sequence was obtained from a person between 18 and 65 years old who received the Ad26.COV2.S COVID-19 vaccine or a placebo. The CDR3 here is CASSDELWGDKPYEQYF. As DNA, the CDR3 is TGTGCCAGCAGTGATGAGCTCTGGGGGGACAAGCCCTACGAGCAGTACTTC.